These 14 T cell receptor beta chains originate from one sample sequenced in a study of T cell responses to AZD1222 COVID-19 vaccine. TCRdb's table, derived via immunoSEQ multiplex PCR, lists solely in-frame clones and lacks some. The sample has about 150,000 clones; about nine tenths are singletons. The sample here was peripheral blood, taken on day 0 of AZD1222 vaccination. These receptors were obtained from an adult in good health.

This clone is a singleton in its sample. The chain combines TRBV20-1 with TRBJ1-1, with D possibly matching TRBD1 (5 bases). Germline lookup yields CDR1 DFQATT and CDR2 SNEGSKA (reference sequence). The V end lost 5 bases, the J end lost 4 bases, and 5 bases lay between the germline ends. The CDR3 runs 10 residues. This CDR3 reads CSAGTTEAFF. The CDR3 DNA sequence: TGCAGTGCTGGGACCACTGAAGCTTTCTTT.

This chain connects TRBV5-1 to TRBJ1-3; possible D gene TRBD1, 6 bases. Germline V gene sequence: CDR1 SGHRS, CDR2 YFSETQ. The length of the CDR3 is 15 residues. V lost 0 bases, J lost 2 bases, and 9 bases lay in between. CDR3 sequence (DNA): TGCGCCAGCAGCTTGGGGTCAGGGGCTGGAAACACCATATATTTT. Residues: CASSLGSGAGNTIYF. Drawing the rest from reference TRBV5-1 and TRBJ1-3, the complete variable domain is KAGVTQTPRYLIKTRGQQVTLSCSPISGHRSVSWYQQTPGQGLQFLFEYFSETQRNKGNFPGRFSGRQFSNSRSEMNVSTLELGDSALYLCASSLGSGAGNTIYFGEGSWLTVV.

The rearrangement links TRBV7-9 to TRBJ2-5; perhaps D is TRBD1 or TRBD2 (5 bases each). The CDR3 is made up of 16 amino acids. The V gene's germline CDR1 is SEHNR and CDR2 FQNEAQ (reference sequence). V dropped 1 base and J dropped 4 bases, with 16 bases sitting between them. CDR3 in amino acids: CASSLVRGRRGETQYF. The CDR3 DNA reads TGTGCCAGCAGCTTAGTTAGGGGCCGACGGGGAGAGACCCAGTACTTC.

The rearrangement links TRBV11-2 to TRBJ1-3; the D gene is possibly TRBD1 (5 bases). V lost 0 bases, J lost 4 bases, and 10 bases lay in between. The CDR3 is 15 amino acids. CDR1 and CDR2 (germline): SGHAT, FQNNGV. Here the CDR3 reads CASSLEGLRGNTIYF. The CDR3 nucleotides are TGTGCCAGCAGCTTAGAGGGGCTAAGGGGAAACACCATATATTTT.

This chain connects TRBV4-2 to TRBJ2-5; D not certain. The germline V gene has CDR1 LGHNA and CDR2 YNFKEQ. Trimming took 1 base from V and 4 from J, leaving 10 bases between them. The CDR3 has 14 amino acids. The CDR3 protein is CASSQVYGGETQYF. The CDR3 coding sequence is TGTGCCAGCAGCCAAGTGTATGGCGGAGAGACCCAGTACTTC.

The CDR3 nucleotides are TGTGCCAGCAGCGTTGGGGTTGTAGGTTCACCCCTCCACTTT. Translated: CASSVGVVGSPLHF. This sequence joins TRBV9 and TRBJ1-6; D not resolved. This CDR3 is 14 amino acids long. Germline CDR1 SGDLS, CDR2 YYNGEE. With 2 bases removed from V and 9 bases from J, the gap between germline ends came to 12 bases.

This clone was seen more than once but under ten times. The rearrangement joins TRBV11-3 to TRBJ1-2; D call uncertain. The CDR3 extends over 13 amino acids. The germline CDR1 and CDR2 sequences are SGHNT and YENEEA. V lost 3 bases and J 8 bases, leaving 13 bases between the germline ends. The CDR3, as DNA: TGTGCCAGCAGCTTCAGCGGCCTGGGGGGCTACACCTTC. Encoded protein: CASSFSGLGGYTF.

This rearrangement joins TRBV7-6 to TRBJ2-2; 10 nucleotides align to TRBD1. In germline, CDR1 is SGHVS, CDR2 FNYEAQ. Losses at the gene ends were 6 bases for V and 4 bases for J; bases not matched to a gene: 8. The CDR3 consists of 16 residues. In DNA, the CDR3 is TGTGCCAGCAGGGGAGGGGACAGGGGTGTCACCGGGGAGCTGTTTTTT. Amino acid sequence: CASRGGDRGVTGELFF.

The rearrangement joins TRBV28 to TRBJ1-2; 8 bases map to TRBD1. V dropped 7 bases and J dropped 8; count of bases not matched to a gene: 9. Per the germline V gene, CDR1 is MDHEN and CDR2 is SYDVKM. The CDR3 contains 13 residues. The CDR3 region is CASITDRVGGYTF. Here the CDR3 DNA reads TGTGCCAGCATCACGGACAGGGTCGGCGGCTACACCTTC.

The CDR3 DNA follows: TGTGCCAGTAGTATAGGGCGAAGGCTAGCGGGAGTCTCGGGTGAGCAGTTCTTC. Translated, it gives CASSIGRRLAGVSGEQFF. The chain joins TRBV19 to TRBJ2-1, with TRBD2 identical over 10 bases. CDR3 length: 18 residues. J lost 9 bases, V lost 1 base, and 15 bases had no gene match. Per the germline V gene, CDR1 is LNHDA and CDR2 is SQIVND (reference sequence).

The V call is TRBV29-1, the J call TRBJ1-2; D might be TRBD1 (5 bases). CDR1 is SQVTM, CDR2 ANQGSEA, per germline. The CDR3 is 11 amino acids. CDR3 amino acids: CSLGHDYGYTF. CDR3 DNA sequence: TGCAGTCTTGGACACGACTATGGCTACACCTTC.

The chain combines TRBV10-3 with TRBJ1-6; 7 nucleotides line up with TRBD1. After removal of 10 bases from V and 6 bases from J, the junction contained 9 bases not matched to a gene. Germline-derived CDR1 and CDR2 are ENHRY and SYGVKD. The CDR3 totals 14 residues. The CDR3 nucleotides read TGTGCCAGCCAGACCACAGGGGTTAATTCACCCCTCCACTTT. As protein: CASQTTGVNSPLHF.

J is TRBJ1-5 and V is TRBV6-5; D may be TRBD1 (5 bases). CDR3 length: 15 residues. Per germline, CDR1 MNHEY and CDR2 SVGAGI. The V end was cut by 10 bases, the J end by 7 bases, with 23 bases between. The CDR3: CATGSRVLGGQPQHF. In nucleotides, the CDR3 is TGTGCCACCGGGTCCAGGGTCCTTGGAGGGCAGCCCCAGCATTTT.

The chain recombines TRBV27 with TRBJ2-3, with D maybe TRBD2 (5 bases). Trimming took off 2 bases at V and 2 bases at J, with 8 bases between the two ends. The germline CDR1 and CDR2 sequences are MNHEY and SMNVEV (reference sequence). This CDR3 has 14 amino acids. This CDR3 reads CASSLLASTDTQYF. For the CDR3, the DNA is TGTGCCAGCAGTTTACTAGCCTCCACAGATACGCAGTATTTT.